This T cell receptor (beta chain) was identified in a study of shared clonotypes between healthy human individuals. Study conclusions and caveats: Shared clonotypes: approximately 4.5% naive CD4, 3.5% to 4% naive CD8, about 2.4% memory CD4, roughly 0.4% memory CD8.

About this clone itself: The antigen is not known.

Only in-frame clones appear in the TCRdb table, and some are missing; sequencing was by immunoSEQ multiplex PCR. This table holds over a million clones, around 98% found once. Caucasian adults residing in Nashville, Tennessee made up all the donors. The CDR3 is made up of 14 amino acids. V lost 1 base, J lost 7 bases, and 13 bases lay in between. Germline CDR1 SGHAT, CDR2 FQNNGV. The sample was naive CD4+ T cells sorted from blood. Stated subset: CD45RA+ positively selected. This TCR was sampled from a man in his thirties or forties in good health. The chain links TRBV11-2 to TRBJ2-5; D is unclear. The CDR3 bases are TGTGCCAGCAGCTTAGTATCTGAAGCGAGGACCCAGTACTTC. It yields the protein CASSLVSEARTQYF.